A selection of T cell receptor beta chains follows, all from one sample in a study of shared clonotypes between healthy human individuals. The repertoire was sequenced with immunoSEQ multiplex PCR; TCRdb's copy has only in-frame clones and lacks some. Of about 1 million clones listed, approximately 70% are singletons. Sequences were obtained from memory CD4+ T cells sorted from blood. These receptors originate from a man aged 18 to 29 in good health. Each CDR3 is given with its conserved first and last residue. D genes are given only for firm matches. Clone size, where shown, is once, few, many, or a class for clones that have expanded.

clone_size d_call j_call v_call cdr3_nt cdr3_aa
NA NA TRBJ1-2 TRBV6-5 TGTGCCAGCAGTTCCGGGGATGGGACCATTGGAGGCTACACCTTC CASSSGDGTIGGYTF
NA TRBD1 TRBJ2-6 TRBV5-4 TGTGCCAGCACCACCCGTACAGGGGCTGGGGCCAACGTCCTGACTTTC CASTTRTGAGANVLTF
NA NA TRBJ1-2 TRBV29-1 TGCAGCGTGGCAACAGGGTACCCACTCTATGGCTACACCTTC CSVATGYPLYGYTF
NA TRBD1 TRBJ2-7 TRBV10-1 TGCGCCAGCAGTGCCGACAGGGATACCTCCTACGAGCAGTACTTC CASSADRDTSYEQYF
many NA TRBJ1-2 TRBV23-1 TGCGCCAGCAGTTCCCCCGGTGCCGGACCTTGCGCCTATGGCTACACCTTC CASSSPGAGPCAYGYTF
NA NA TRBJ2-1 TRBV5-1 TGCGCCAGCAGCTTGCCCACGCCCGGAAATGAGCAGTTCTTC CASSLPTPGNEQFF
NA TRBD1 TRBJ1-2 TRBV10-1 TGCGCCAGCAGTGCGGACAGGGCTTATGGCTACACCTTC CASSADRAYGYTF
NA TRBD1 TRBJ1-1 TRBV29-1 TGCAGCGGACGACAGGGGACCGTGAACACTGAAGCTTTCTTT CSGRQGTVNTEAFF
NA NA TRBJ2-7 TRBV10-3 TGTGCCATCAGCCTAAACAGGGATTCCTACGAGCAGTACTTC CAISLNRDSYEQYF
NA TRBD1 TRBJ1-2 TRBV6-1 TGTGCCAGCGGAATTGGACAGGGCTATGGCTACACCTTC CASGIGQGYGYTF
NA NA TRBJ2-3 TRBV6-5 TGTGCCAGCAGTTCCGGGGGCTCTAGCACAGATACGCAGTATTTT CASSSGGSSTDTQYF
NA NA TRBJ1-2 TRBV7-2 TGTGCCAGCAGCTTATCATATGGGTATGGCTACACCTTC CASSLSYGYGYTF
NA NA TRBJ1-4 TRBV30 TGTGCCTGGAGTGTGTCCAATCATGGACTGTTTTTT CAWSVSNHGLFF
NA NA TRBJ1-6 TRBV7-3 TGTGCCAGCAGCTTAGTCGGGGAACGTTCACCCCTCCACTTT CASSLVGERSPLHF
NA NA TRBJ2-5 TRBV5-1 TGCGCCAGCAGCAGGGCGGGGCAAGAGACCCAGTACTTC CASSRAGQETQYF
NA TRBD1 TRBJ1-6 TRBV6-1 TGTGCCAGTCTGGGACAGAGCTATAATTCACCCCTCCACTTT CASLGQSYNSPLHF
NA TRBD1 TRBJ2-5 TRBV28 TGTGCCAGCTCTCCCCTGGGGACAGCCAAAGAGACCCAGTACTTC CASSPLGTAKETQYF
few NA TRBJ2-1 TRBV7-2 TGTGCCAGCAGCTTAACGCGGGACGTCAGTGAGCAGTTCTTC CASSLTRDVSEQFF
many TRBD1 TRBJ1-6 TRBV5-4 TGTGCCAGCAGCTTAGGGGGCCTAGGTTCACCCCTCCACTTT CASSLGGLGSPLHF
NA NA TRBJ2-2 TRBV6-5 TGTGCCAGCAGCCCTAATGAGAGGGCCACCGGGGAGCTGTTTTTT CASSPNERATGELFF
few NA TRBJ1-1 TRBV10-3 TGTGCCATCAGTGAGAGAGGGGAAACTGAAGCTTTCTTT CAISERGETEAFF
NA NA TRBJ1-2 TRBV5-3 TGTGCCAGAAGCCCCGGCAGCGGGGGCTACACCTTC CARSPGSGGYTF
few TRBD1 TRBJ2-3 TRBV29-1 TGCAGCGCAGGACAGGGGGAAGATACGCAGTATTTT CSAGQGEDTQYF
NA NA TRBJ1-5 TRBV7-8 TGTGCCAGCAGCTTGGAACTGGGGAGCAATCAGCCCCAGCATTTT CASSLELGSNQPQHF
NA NA TRBJ2-1 TRBV5-1 TGCGCCAGCAGCTTGGAAGGGGGGGCCTACAATGAGCAGTTCTTC CASSLEGGAYNEQFF
NA NA TRBJ2-7 TRBV28 TGTGCCAGCAGTTCCCGTGGTAGGATCACCCTCTCCTACGAGCAGTACTTC CASSSRGRITLSYEQYF
NA NA TRBJ1-1 TRBV28 TGTGCCAGCAGTTTAGCCCGGTGGCGTATGAACACTGAAGCTTTCTTT CASSLARWRMNTEAFF
NA NA TRBJ1-6 TRBV30 TGTGCGGCCTCTATGAATTCACCCCTCCACTTT CAASMNSPLHF
NA TRBD2 TRBJ2-3 TRBV5-4 TGTGCCAGCAGCTTGGGGGGACTAGCGGGAGGGTTTACCCTCACAGATACGCAGTATTTT CASSLGGLAGGFTLTDTQYF
NA TRBD2 TRBJ2-7 TRBV7-8 TGTGCCAGCAGCTCTGCGGGAGGGAGTAATGGACAGCAGTACTTC CASSSAGGSNGQQYF
few NA TRBJ2-2 TRBV7-2 TGTGCCAGCAGCTTGGGCAGGATGACCGGGGAGCTGTTTTTT CASSLGRMTGELFF
NA NA TRBJ1-2 TRBV6-5 TGTGCCAGCACCGCGGACAGTAACTATGGCTACACCTTC CASTADSNYGYTF
NA NA TRBJ1-1 TRBV28 TGTGCCAGCAGTTCCGTAGTATATCGGCAGTCGGGGACTGAAGCTTTCTTT CASSSVVYRQSGTEAFF
once NA TRBJ2-5 TRBV6-6 TGTGCCAGCAGTTATGCCCAAGAGACCCAGTACTTC CASSYAQETQYF
few NA TRBJ1-5 TRBV7-9 TGTGCCAGCAGCTTAACACAGGGCAATCAGCCCCAGCATTTT CASSLTQGNQPQHF
NA NA TRBJ2-2 TRBV7-8 TGTGCCAGCAGCTTAGGGCAGGGCCTAACCGGGGAGCTGTTTTTT CASSLGQGLTGELFF
NA NA TRBJ2-3 TRBV5-1 TGCGCCAGCAGCTTCTCGGGGGGCACAGATACGCAGTATTTT CASSFSGGTDTQYF
NA TRBD1 TRBJ2-7 TRBV4-1 TGCGCCAGCAGCCAAGCGGGACAGGGGGCTGGCGAGCAGTACTTC CASSQAGQGAGEQYF
NA TRBD1 TRBJ2-2 TRBV9 TGTGCCAGCGCTGACAGGGACGACACCGGGGAGCTGTTTTTT CASADRDDTGELFF
NA NA TRBJ2-2 TRBV9 TGTGCCAGCAGCGTAGACGCGCGACTCACCGGGGAGCTGTTTTTT CASSVDARLTGELFF
NA TRBD1 TRBJ1-3 TRBV9 TGTGCCAGCAGCGTAGCGGGACAGACCCCTGGAAACACCATATATTTT CASSVAGQTPGNTIYF
few NA TRBJ1-1 TRBV4-1 TGCGCCAGCAGCCAACCCAGAGGGAACACTGAAGCTTTCTTT CASSQPRGNTEAFF
NA NA TRBJ1-2 TRBV6-1 TGTGCCAGCAGTGAAGCTCGGGATGGCCATGGCTACACCTTC CASSEARDGHGYTF
NA TRBD1 TRBJ2-6 TRBV6-1 TGTGCCAGCAGTGACATCAGGGGGCTTGGGGCCAACGTCCTGACTTTC CASSDIRGLGANVLTF
NA TRBD1 TRBJ1-6 TRBV4-1 TGCGCCAGCAGCCAAGTGGAAGCCAGGGGGTATAATTCACCCCTCCACTTT CASSQVEARGYNSPLHF
NA NA TRBJ1-5 TRBV6-1 TGTGCCAGCAGTGAATTTTACGGCAACAATCAGCCCCAGCATTTT CASSEFYGNNQPQHF
once NA TRBJ2-1 TRBV6-6 TGTGCCAGCAAGGAGACTGATGCCTTCGAGCAGTTCTTC CASKETDAFEQFF
NA NA TRBJ1-1 TRBV5-1 TGCGCCAGCAGCTCTGGGGACCGGGACACTGAAGCTTTCTTT CASSSGDRDTEAFF
NA TRBD1 TRBJ1-1 TRBV6-5 TGTGCCAGCAGTGAAGACAGGGGAAGCACTGAAGCTTTCTTT CASSEDRGSTEAFF
NA NA TRBJ1-1 TRBV10-3 TGTGCCATCAGTGGCGGCGGGAGGAACACTGAAGCTTTCTTT CAISGGGRNTEAFF
few NA TRBJ1-2 TRBV7-2 TGTGCCAGCAGCTTTAATAACTATGGCTACACCTTC CASSFNNYGYTF
NA TRBD1 TRBJ1-2 TRBV28 TGTGCCAGCAGCCCACCGGGACAGGGTTATGGCTACACCTTC CASSPPGQGYGYTF
NA TRBD1 TRBJ1-4 TRBV16 TGTGCCAGCAGCCAATCCTATGGGACAGGGAATGAAAAACTGTTTTTT CASSQSYGTGNEKLFF
NA NA TRBJ1-1 TRBV5-1 TGCGCCAGCAGATTGGCAGGGGAGACTGAAGCTTTCTTT CASRLAGETEAFF
NA TRBD1 TRBJ1-2 TRBV11-2 TGTGCCAGCAGCTTGGCCGGGACAGGGGGCGCGGGCTACACCTTC CASSLAGTGGAGYTF
NA NA TRBJ2-1 TRBV7-2 TGTGCCAGCAGCTTAAATAGTTACAATGAGCAGTTCTTC CASSLNSYNEQFF
NA NA TRBJ1-2 TRBV9 TGTGCCAGCACCCCAGTTGGAGGAAACTATGGCTACACCTTC CASTPVGGNYGYTF